The sample holds many counts of the clone carrying this T cell receptor (beta chain). Its antigen is not identified. RNA transcripts yielded amplified TCR beta CDR3 regions. Carried out on the TCR CDR3, a first-round RT-PCR used the HTBI primer set. MiXCR was run by TCRdb on the multiplex PCR reads, yielding one entry per CDR3 protein. This sample has under 350,000 distinct CDR3 sequences, with 15% to 20% found just once. This CDR3 spans 13 amino acids. From germline, CDR1 is SGHDT and CDR2 YYEEEE. Trimming removed 4 bases at V and 5 bases at J, with 12 bases between. Graves' hyperthyroidism qualified as stable when ophthalmopathy did not progress within 18 months. With a duration under 2 months, the hyperthyroidism was newly diagnosed in patients aged 18 to 65. This entry comes from a study of T cells in Graves' hyperthyroidism and ophthalmopathy. Study observations and caveats: Peripheral blood also featured most of the thyroid clonotypes expanded above 0.001. For ophthalmopathy, model prediction preceded onset by a median about 6.2 months.

The genes are TRBV5-6 and TRBJ2-5; a weak D match, TRBD2 (5 bases). The sequence was obtained from a woman aged 45-65 years with Graves' hyperthyroidism. Sequencing input: blood. This CDR3 reads CASSAGLKETQYF. In DNA form, the CDR3 reads TGTGCCAGCAGCGCCGGACTGAAGGAGACCCAGTACTTC.